A single sample gave rise to the 11 T cell receptor beta chains below, sequenced in a study of T cell repertoires in cytomegalovirus infection. TCRdb itself ran the reads through MiXCR, one entry per CDR3 protein. The repertoire holds 85,000 to 120,000 distinct CDR3 sequences, with approximately 15% as singletons. Sequenced: PBMCs. The receptors shown here come from a human donor in good health (CMV status not recorded). Some clones in this sample may be carry-over from other donors' samples.

This clonotype was observed a few times. The chain couples TRBV4-1 to TRBJ1-2; TRBD1 might be the D (6 bases). V gave up 3 bases and J gave up 7 bases, with 24 bases separating them. Germline V gene sequence: CDR1 MGHRA, CDR2 YSYEKL. This CDR3 is 17 amino acids long. CDR3 sequence: CASSQELRRTAWGGYTF. The CDR3 bases are TGCGCCAGCAGCCAGGAGCTACGACGGACAGCCTGGGGTGGCTACACCTTC.

The V call is TRBV20-1, the J call TRBJ2-7; D could derive from TRBD1 or TRBD2 (5 bases each). The CDR3 covers 16 residues. Between the trimmed V and J ends, which lost 0 bases and 0 bases, there was a span of 15 bases. Germline V CDR1 and CDR2: DFQATT, SNEGSKA (reference sequence). CDR3 region: CSARDSRDGNSYEQYF. CDR3 in DNA: TGCAGTGCTAGAGACTCCAGGGACGGCAACTCCTACGAGCAGTACTTC.

CDR3 loop: CAIRPLDGNYNEQFF. In DNA, the CDR3 is TGTGCCATCAGGCCATTGGACGGGAACTACAATGAGCAGTTCTTC. V and J are TRBV10-3 and TRBJ2-1, with a weak D call TRBD2 (5 bases). This CDR3 region has 15 residues. V gave up 6 bases and J gave up 3 bases, with 15 bases separating them. The germline gives CDR1 ENHRY, CDR2 SYGVKD.

This clonotype was seen ten or more times. The chain couples TRBV15 to TRBJ1-1, with D perhaps TRBD1 (5 bases). Germline CDR1 and CDR2: LNHNV and YYDKDF (reference sequence). The V gene lost 0 bases and the J gene lost 0 bases, with 14 bases spanning the gap. The CDR3 runs to 17 residues. The CDR3 spells CATSRDYTGLMNTEAFF. In nucleotides, the CDR3 is TGTGCCACCAGCAGAGATTACACAGGTCTTATGAACACTGAAGCTTTCTTT. The full variable domain, with the rest looked up from reference TRBV15 and TRBJ1-1, is DAMVIQNPRYQVTQFGKPVTLSCSQTLNHNVMYWYQQKSSQAPKLLFHYYDKDFNNEADTPDNFQSRRPNTSFCFLDIRSPGLGDTAMYLCATSRDYTGLMNTEAFFGQGTRLTVV.

The CDR3 nucleotides are TGTGCCAGCCGTGGGGACAGGGTAGAGAATGAGCAGTTCTTC. It encodes CASRGDRVENEQFF. The V call is TRBV19, the J call TRBJ2-1, with TRBD1 matching over 9 bases. Germline CDR1 reads LNHDA; CDR2 reads SQIVND (reference sequence). This CDR3 comprises 14 residues. V lost 9 bases, J lost 7 bases, and 10 bases stayed unmatched. Variable domain in full (rest from reference TRBV19 and TRBJ2-1): DGGITQSPKYLFRKEGQNVTLSCEQNLNHDAMYWYRQDPGQGLRLIYYSQIVNDFQKGDIAEGYSVSREKKESFPLTVTSAQKNPTAFYLCASRGDRVENEQFFGPGTRLTVL.

This clonotype was seen many times. The chain links TRBV12-3 or TRBV12-4 to TRBJ1-2; perhaps TRBD1 as D (5 bases). Deletions cut 7 bases from V and 4 bases from J, with 16 bases between. There are 14 residues in the CDR3. The CDR3 loop reads CASTTWGSTYGYTF. The CDR3 DNA follows: TGTGCCAGCACCACCTGGGGGTCTACCTATGGCTACACCTTC.

The chain uses TRBV5-1 and TRBJ2-3; D is unresolved. The CDR3 is made up of 14 amino acids. Germline-derived CDR1 and CDR2 are SGHRS and YFSETQ. V gave up 2 bases and J gave up 2 bases, with 9 bases separating them. The CDR3 region is CASSFDWHTDTQYF. CDR3 nucleotide sequence: TGCGCCAGCAGCTTCGACTGGCACACAGATACGCAGTATTTT.

This clonotype was observed at least ten times. The rearrangement uses TRBV7-2 and TRBJ2-2; 8 bases map to TRBD1. Losses at the gene ends were 3 bases for V and 3 bases for J; bases not matched to a gene: 3. The CDR3 contains 15 residues. Per germline, CDR1 SGHTA and CDR2 FQGNSA. CDR3 coding DNA: TGTGCCAGCAGCTTGGACAGGGTTCACACCGGGGAGCTGTTTTTT. Translation gives CASSLDRVHTGELFF.

This chain connects TRBV20-1 to TRBJ2-1; TRBD2 aligns across 16 bases. Germline trimming cut 4 bases from V and 6 bases from J; bases unmatched to any gene: 12. The CDR3 is made up of 18 amino acids. From germline, CDR1 is DFQATT and CDR2 SNEGSKA (reference sequence). CDR3 in DNA: TGCAGTGCTAAAGGGACTAGCGGGGGGGGGTCCTCAGTCAATGAGCAGTTCTTC. Translation: CSAKGTSGGGSSVNEQFF.

Many counts were recorded for this clonotype. Here the CDR3 reads CASSSRTGAGTEAFF. The DNA for the CDR3 is TGTGCCAGCAGCTCTCGGACAGGGGCGGGCACTGAAGCTTTCTTT. The chain combines TRBV7-9 with TRBJ1-1; 9 bases fit TRBD1. This CDR3 comprises 15 residues. Per the germline V gene, CDR1 is SEHNR and CDR2 is FQNEAQ (reference sequence). V was pared by 4 bases and J by 4 bases, with 7 bases of the junction left unmatched. The entire variable domain, with the rest obtained from reference TRBV7-9 and TRBJ1-1, is as follows: DTGVSQNPRHKITKRGQNVTFRCDPISEHNRLYWYRQTLGQGPEFLTYFQNEAQLEKSRLLSDRFSAERPKGSFSTLEIQRTEQGDSAMYLCASSSRTGAGTEAFFGQGTRLTVV.

This chain uses TRBV6-6 with TRBJ2-1, with D maybe TRBD2 (6 bases). The CDR3 is made up of 15 amino acids. CDR1 MNHNY and CDR2 SVGAGI come from the germline V gene (reference sequence). V was shortened by 5 bases and J by 3 bases, with 14 bases between the two germline ends. CDR3 in amino acids: CASSNRDGGYNEQFF. CDR3 DNA: TGTGCCAGCAGTAACCGGGACGGGGGCTACAATGAGCAGTTCTTC.